This T cell receptor (beta chain) was observed in a study of blood T cell repertoires in COVID-19. At the level of the study: Spain, Italy and the United States supplied samples that represented acute and convalescent COVID-19. T cells, B-cell-depleted T cells, or PBMCs supplied cDNA or gDNA.

Patients in Seattle were enrolled during active infection, then followed longitudinally. TCRdb's table, derived via immunoSEQ multiplex PCR, lists solely in-frame clones and lacks some. The data show roughly 25,000 clones, more than 80% seen once. V lost 4 bases to trimming and J lost 5 bases, with 21 bases between them. The CDR3 is 16 amino acids. From germline, CDR1 is SGHDN and CDR2 FVKESK. The rearrangement uses TRBV14 and TRBJ2-7, with D possibly matching TRBD1 (6 bases). The specimen sequenced was peripheral blood. This clonotype was obtained from a woman in her 70s with COVID-19, enrolled during active disease. The CDR3, as DNA: TGTGCCAGCAGCCGGGGGCAGGTCAATCATTGGGACGAGCAGTACTTC. It translates to CASSRGQVNHWDEQYF.